One sample yielded the 2 T cell receptor beta chains listed below, sequenced in a study of cytomegalovirus exposure and HLA in healthy donors. A multiplex PCR was run with 60 Vbeta primers and 13 Jbeta primers. Only in-frame clones appear in the TCRdb table, and some are missing; sequencing was by immunoSEQ multiplex PCR. Of some 170,000 clones listed, roughly 85% are singletons. Sequenced input: PBMCs. These receptors were collected from a woman aged 30 to 39 in good health and CMV-seronegative.

This clone has a single count. The chain employs TRBV10-3 and TRBJ1-2; tentatively, D is TRBD1 (5 bases). Trimming took off 4 bases at V and 2 bases at J, with 11 bases between the two ends. Germline assignment: CDR1 ENHRY and CDR2 SYGVKD. This CDR3 has 14 residues. The CDR3 nucleotides are TGTGCCATCAGTGTTGGGTCAGGGAACTATGGCTACACCTTC. This codes for CAISVGSGNYGYTF.

The chain couples TRBV5-6 to TRBJ2-3; the match to TRBD2 covers 13 bases. After removal of 5 bases from V and 2 bases from J, the junction contained 5 bases not matched to a gene. The CDR3 extends over 16 amino acids. The germline gives CDR1 SGHDT, CDR2 YYEEEE. The CDR3 region is CASRWGLAGNTDTQYF. In nucleotides, the CDR3 is TGTGCCAGCAGGTGGGGACTAGCGGGGAACACAGATACGCAGTATTTT.